This entry describes one TCR beta chain. This sample was taken from a study of T cells of healthy individuals. TCRdb used MiXCR to reprocess the 5' RACE reads, holding one entry per CDR3 protein. The sample carries about 96,000 distinct CDR3 sequences, approximately 15% recorded once. This CDR3 has 13 residues. V dropped 0 bases and J dropped 6 bases, with 10 bases sitting between them. Germline values: CDR1 SGDLS, CDR2 YYNGEE. The TCR originated in a human donor in good health. This rearrangement joins TRBV9 to TRBJ2-7, with D unresolved. The CDR3 DNA reads TGTGCCAGCAGCGTAGATCCCAGAGGCGAGCAGTACTTC. Residues: CASSVDPRGEQYF.